The entry below describes one TCR beta chain. Antigen unknown. One entry per CDR3 protein, called by TCRdb with MiXCR from the reads. The sample records under 300,000 distinct CDR3 sequences, about 15% being singletons. The source of the sample is a study of T cell repertoires in cytomegalovirus infection. Background on the study: CMV infection and matching HLA type were both indicated by public TCR beta signatures. Regarding the study as a whole: What dominated the ex vivo response were HLA-C-restricted CMV-specific TCR beta clonotypes. Of the TCR beta families, the public ones yielded a cumulative frequency that identified carriers of CMV plus the relevant HLA.

The sequenced material came from CD8+ T cells from PBMCs. This clonotype was sampled from a human donor in good health (CMV status not recorded). Some clones in this sample may be carry-over from other donors' samples.

The CDR3 nucleotides are TGCAGTGCTATTGGAGGTCGGATGGGGGGGAGCTCCTACGAGCAGTACTTC. This codes for CSAIGGRMGGSSYEQYF. This rearrangement joins TRBV20-1 to TRBJ2-7, with 7 bases identical to TRBD2. The germline V gene has CDR1 DFQATT and CDR2 SNEGSKA (reference sequence). The CDR3 consists of 17 residues. Trimming at V came to 4 bases and at J to 0 bases, leaving 15 bases not matched to a gene.